This TCR beta chain is from a study of tumor and adjacent non-tumor tissue in lung cancer. Overall study results and limits: Tumor repertoires had a smaller top 100 clone share than normal lung. Tumor tissue had significantly higher TCR diversity than normal lung.

RNA was extracted from bulk tissue without any cell sorting. The normal lung tissue was taken more than 3 cm from the tumor edge. The library came from three nested PCR rounds adapted from ARM-PCR protocols. TCRdb redid the calling of the multiplex PCR reads with MiXCR, one entry per CDR3 protein. The sample shows some 66,000 distinct CDR3 sequences, around 64% of them seen only once. The CDR3 is 15 amino acids. This clonotype occurred once. The antigen remains unidentified. At one of its ends the junction is not consistent with the germline gene, which may arise from a read error. Sequenced sample: distant non-tumor lung tissue. The chain combines TRBV12-3 or TRBV12-4 with TRBJ2-5, with D perhaps matching TRBD1 or TRBD2 (7 bases each). This TCR derives from a man aged 65-85 years with non-small cell lung cancer. The CDR3 DNA sequence: TGTGCCAGCAGTTTTAGGGGGAGGGGGCAAGAGATCCAGTACTTC. Amino acid sequence: CASSFRGRGQEIQYF.